Only a few counts were recorded for the clone carrying this TCR beta chain. In the authors' methods: The assay estimated nucleated cells by amplifying reference gene primers. Method: immunoSEQ multiplex PCR; TCRdb's copy keeps in-frame clones and lacks some. V and J calls plus clone size are reproduced from that table; the DNA served to infer D and trimming. This sample yields 150,000 to 200,000 clones, of which about 80% are seen a single time; 20% to 25% belongs to the top ten. This specimen comes from a study of blood T cell repertoires in COVID-19. The CDR3 extends over 12 amino acids. Germline assignment: CDR1 SGHRS and CDR2 YFSETQ. V was cut by 1 base and J by 7 bases, with 6 bases left in between.

The material sequenced was peripheral blood. The chain combines TRBV5-1 with TRBJ2-1; D is ambiguous. The TCR comes from a woman at least 80 years old with acute or convalescent COVID-19. The CDR3 DNA reads TGCGCCAGCAGCTTGATCGGGAATGAGCAGTTCTTC. This encodes CASSLIGNEQFF.